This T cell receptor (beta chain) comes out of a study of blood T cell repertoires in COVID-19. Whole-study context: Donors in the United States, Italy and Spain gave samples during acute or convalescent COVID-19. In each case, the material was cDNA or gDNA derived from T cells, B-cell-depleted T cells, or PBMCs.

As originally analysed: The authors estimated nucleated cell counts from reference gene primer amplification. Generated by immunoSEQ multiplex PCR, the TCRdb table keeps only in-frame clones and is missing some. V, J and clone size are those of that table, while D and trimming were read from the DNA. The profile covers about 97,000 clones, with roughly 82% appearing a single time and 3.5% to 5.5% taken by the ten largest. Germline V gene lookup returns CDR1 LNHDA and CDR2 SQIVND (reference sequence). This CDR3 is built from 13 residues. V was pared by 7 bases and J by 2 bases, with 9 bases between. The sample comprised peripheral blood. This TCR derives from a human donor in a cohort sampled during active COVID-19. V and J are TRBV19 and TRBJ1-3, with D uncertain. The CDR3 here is CASTHNAGNTIYF. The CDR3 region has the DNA TGTGCCAGTACCCACAACGCTGGAAACACCATATATTTT.